Below, 18 T cell receptor beta chains from the same sample are listed, as sequenced in a study of blood T cell repertoires in COVID-19. Sequenced by immunoSEQ multiplex PCR; TCRdb stores in-frame clones only, minus some. The profile shows approximately 150,000 clones, about 85% of them singletons. The specimen sequenced was PBMCs or T cells enriched from blood (not recorded which). All receptors come from a woman aged 35 to 49 who had recovered from COVID-19.

The sample holds a few counts of this clone. The chain is built from TRBV12-2 and TRBJ2-1; the DNA was not compared with TRBD2, the D call given in the table. TRBV12-2 is a known pseudogene. The length of the CDR3 is 18 residues. CDR3 loop: CASRLAGNSAGGVNEQFF. As DNA, the CDR3 is TGTGCAAGTCGCTTAGCCGGTAATTCAGCGGGGGGTGTTAATGAGCAGTTCTTC.

The genes are TRBV5-4 and TRBJ1-4, with 9 bases matching TRBD1. Trimming at V came to 4 bases and at J to 5 bases, leaving 9 bases not matched to a gene. This CDR3 comprises 16 residues. Germline assignment: CDR1 SGHNT and CDR2 YYREEE (reference sequence). The CDR3 bases are TGTGCCAGCAGCGCCACAGGGGGCGCAGAAAATGAAAAACTGTTTTTT. This codes for CASSATGGAENEKLFF.

The chain employs TRBV5-5 and TRBJ2-3, with 9 bases identical to TRBD1. Germline assignment: CDR1 SGHKS and CDR2 YYEKEE (reference sequence). The V segment lost 0 bases and the J segment 5 bases; nucleotides outside the gene matches: 13. This CDR3 spans 18 amino acids. The CDR3: CASSLASFNTGGEDTQYF. CDR3 nucleotide sequence: TGTGCCAGCAGCTTGGCCAGTTTTAATACAGGGGGCGAAGATACGCAGTATTTT.

This clone was seen a few times. The chain is built from TRBV4-1 and TRBJ2-7; possibly TRBD1 for D (5 bases). The CDR3 consists of 14 residues. Deletions cut 4 bases from V and 3 bases from J, with 13 bases between. Germline V lookup: CDR1 MGHRA, CDR2 YSYEKL. Here the CDR3 DNA reads TGCGCCAGCAGCCCCGTCCAAGGGGACTACGAGCAGTACTTC. As protein: CASSPVQGDYEQYF.

This chain links TRBV3-1 (or the pseudogene TRBV3-2) with TRBJ2-5; maybe TRBD2 (5 bases). The germline V gene encodes CDR1 LGHDT and CDR2 YNNKEL (reference sequence). The CDR3 sequence is 16 residues long. Deletions cut 3 bases from V and 0 bases from J, with 14 bases between. The CDR3 loop is CASSQPGLLYQETQYF. DNA for the CDR3: TGTGCCAGCAGCCAGCCCGGACTGTTGTACCAAGAGACCCAGTACTTC.

The chain employs TRBV12-5 and TRBJ1-1; possible D gene TRBD1, 6 bases. The V gene lost 11 bases and the J gene lost 3 bases, with 22 bases spanning the gap. Germline CDR1 is LGHNT and CDR2 is FRNRAP. CDR3 size: 15 residues. CDR3 nucleotides: TGTGCTTTTTTAGCCAGGGGAGGGAAGGACACTGAAGCTTTCTTT. It specifies CAFLARGGKDTEAFF.

This chain joins TRBV5-6 and TRBJ2-7, with a tentative D call TRBD2 (5 bases). This CDR3 spans 16 amino acids. The germline V and J ends were trimmed by 4 bases and 0 bases, with 17 bases remaining between them. Looked up from germline, CDR1 is SGHDT and CDR2 is YYEEEE. The CDR3 coding sequence is TGTGCCAGCAGCGCGTTGGGGAGAAGTATCTCCTACGAGCAGTACTTC. Translation: CASSALGRSISYEQYF. The full variable domain, with the rest looked up from reference TRBV5-6 and TRBJ2-7, is DAGVTQSPTHLIKTRGQQVTLRCSPKSGHDTVSWYQQALGQGPQFIFQYYEEEERQRGNFPDRFSGHQFPNYSSELNVNALLLGDSALYLCASSALGRSISYEQYFGPGTRLTVT.

J is TRBJ2-1 and V is TRBV3-1 (or the pseudogene TRBV3-2); 7 bases agree with TRBD2. The trim removed 4 bases at V and 4 bases at J, leaving 10 bases unmatched. The V gene's germline CDR1 is LGHDT and CDR2 YNNKEL (reference sequence). CDR3 length: 16 residues. The CDR3 bases are TGTGCCAGCAGCCCGAGGGGCGGGGGAGATTACAATGAGCAGTTCTTC. Translating it yields CASSPRGGGDYNEQFF.

This clone was observed a single time. One end of the junction fails to match germline, which may point to a read error. J is TRBJ2-3 and V is TRBV7-7, with 7 positions matching TRBD2. The length of the CDR3 is 13 residues. Germline CDR1 SSHAT, CDR2 FNYEAQ (reference sequence). CDR3: CASSIERGDTQYF. CDR3 nucleotides: TGTGCTAGCAGCATCGAGCGGGGAGATACGCAGTATTTT.

This clone has more than one count but fewer than ten. The gene calls are TRBV2 and TRBJ2-7; D is unresolved. V was pared by 7 bases and J by 0 bases, with 16 bases between. The CDR3 covers 15 residues. Germline values: CDR1 SNHLY, CDR2 FYNNEI. The CDR3 sequence is CASTVSKWSSYEQYF. CDR3 coding DNA: TGTGCCAGCACCGTCAGTAAATGGAGCTCCTACGAGCAGTACTTC.

V is TRBV5-1 and J is TRBJ1-3; D gene unclear. Germline CDR1 is SGHRS and CDR2 is YFSETQ. With 4 bases removed from V and 0 bases from J, the gap between germline ends came to 11 bases. The CDR3 length is 15 residues. This CDR3 is CASSLQDFSGNTIYF. CDR3 bases: TGCGCCAGCAGCCTGCAGGACTTCTCTGGAAACACCATATATTTT.

This chain uses TRBV5-1 with TRBJ2-3; TRBD1 aligns across 8 bases. The CDR3 loop spans 15 amino acids. V gave up 5 bases and J gave up 4 bases; unmatched junction bases: 9. From germline, CDR1 is SGHRS and CDR2 YFSETQ. This chain's CDR3 is CASSFGQGGSDTQYF. For the CDR3, the DNA is TGCGCCAGCAGTTTCGGACAGGGAGGATCAGATACGCAGTATTTT.

The chain recombines TRBV5-6 with TRBJ1-2, with D uncertain. The CDR3 is made up of 13 amino acids. The V end lost 4 bases, the J end lost 8 bases, and 15 bases lay between the germline ends. The germline V gene encodes CDR1 SGHDT and CDR2 YYEEEE. DNA for the CDR3: TGTGCCAGCAGCGTCGGACTGCGGCGGGGCTACACCTTC. This codes for CASSVGLRRGYTF.

The chain recombines TRBV10-3 with TRBJ2-5, with 8 bases lining up with TRBD2. The CDR3 extends over 16 amino acids. The junction had 13 bases not matched to a gene; V was cut back by 5 bases and J by 5 bases. CDR1 and CDR2 from the germline V gene are ENHRY and SYGVKD. CDR3 sequence: CAISSGGGRGVETQYF. DNA for the CDR3: TGTGCCATCAGTTCCGGGGGGGGAAGAGGAGTGGAGACCCAGTACTTC.

In this sample, this clone turned up many times. CDR3: CASSELAGGPDTQYF. The CDR3 DNA follows: TGTGCCAGCAGTGAACTAGCGGGAGGGCCAGATACGCAGTATTTT. The J gene is TRBJ2-3, the V gene TRBV6-1; 12 bases match TRBD2. Germline loops: CDR1 MNHNS, CDR2 SASEGT. The CDR3 loop spans 15 amino acids. The V and J ends lost 2 bases and 4 bases, in that order; junction bases with no gene match: 1.

This sequence joins TRBV5-1 and TRBJ2-5; tentative D call: TRBD2 (6 bases). Trimming took 0 bases from V and 2 from J, leaving 11 bases between them. From germline, CDR1 is SGHRS and CDR2 YFSETQ. The CDR3 has 15 amino acids. The CDR3 loop is CASSLGGGVQETQYF. CDR3 sequence (DNA): TGCGCCAGCAGCTTGGGGGGCGGGGTACAAGAGACCCAGTACTTC.

This clone was seen more than once but under ten times. One end of the junction fails to match germline, which may point to a read error. The chain recombines TRBV19 with TRBJ2-1; D may be TRBD1 (6 bases). The CDR3 covers 13 residues. Germline V gives CDR1 LNHDA, CDR2 SQIVND (reference sequence). CDR3 DNA: TGTGCCAGTAGTATAGGGATGGGGGCCCGGCACATCTTC. It encodes CASSIGMGARHIF.

The genes are TRBV13 and TRBJ1-2, with TRBD1 as a possible D gene (6 bases). This CDR3 is 14 amino acids long. Germline V lookup: CDR1 PRHDT, CDR2 FYEKMQ (reference sequence). V lost 1 base and J lost 6, with 12 bases in between. The CDR3 DNA reads as TGTGCCAGCAGCTTAGCAGGGGCCCAGGATGGCTACACCTTC. It codes for CASSLAGAQDGYTF.